This section outlines one T cell receptor (beta chain) sequence together with its context. The V gene's germline CDR1 is SGHRS and CDR2 YFSETQ. The CDR3 consists of 15 residues. The junction had 11 bases not matched to a gene; V was cut back by 4 bases and J by 4 bases. Per the study methods: Reference gene primer amplification yielded estimated nucleated cell counts. Assay used: immunoSEQ multiplex PCR; TCRdb lists only in-frame clones, some missing. V and J calls and clone size are those listed in that table; D and trimming were worked out from the DNA. Of some 91,000 clones in the sample, less than 85% were seen once. The sample is drawn from a study of blood T cell repertoires in COVID-19. Study context: Spain, Italy and the United States supplied samples that represented acute and convalescent COVID-19. The analysed material was cDNA or gDNA that came from T cells, B-cell-depleted T cells, or PBMCs.

This chain links TRBV5-1 with TRBJ2-7; the match to TRBD1 covers 7 bases. The TCR was taken from a human donor in a cohort sampled during active COVID-19. Material: peripheral blood. The CDR3 sequence is CASSGLGRGMYEQYF. In nucleotides, the CDR3 is TGCGCCAGCAGCGGGTTGGGCAGGGGGATGTACGAGCAGTACTTC.